Detailed here is one TCR beta chain. This specimen belongs to a study of blood T cell repertoires in COVID-19. Across the study: The United States, Italy and Spain were the sources of the acute and convalescent COVID-19 samples. From T cells, B-cell-depleted T cells, or PBMCs came the material, which was cDNA or gDNA.

Germline lookup yields CDR1 MNHEY and CDR2 SVGEGT. Deletions cut 1 base from V and 7 bases from J, with 14 bases between. This CDR3 is 15 amino acids long. How the authors handled the data: Amplification of reference gene primers provided the estimated nucleated cell counts. Sequenced by immunoSEQ multiplex PCR; TCRdb stores in-frame clones only, minus some. The DNA was the basis for D and trimming; V, J and clone size are from that table. There are some 45,000 clones in the sample; about nine tenths occur only once, and approximately 15% lies in the top ten. This TCR came from a man in his 60s with active COVID-19. V is TRBV6-2 or TRBV6-3 and J is TRBJ1-5; the D gene is possibly TRBD1 (6 bases). Sequenced input: peripheral blood. The CDR3 reads CASSYLAGAGQPQHF. In DNA, the CDR3 is TGTGCCAGCAGTTACTTAGCAGGGGCTGGGCAGCCCCAGCATTTT.